Sequencing of this T cell receptor (beta chain) was carried out in a study of response to subunit inactivated influenza vaccine. Via MiXCR, TCRdb re-called the RT-PCR reads, giving one row per CDR3 protein. In the table there are 800,000 to 1,000,000 distinct CDR3 sequences, approximately 22% of which are singletons. The CDR3 spans 15 residues. Trimming removed 6 bases from V and 3 bases from J; junction bases left unmatched: 7. Study findings and constraints: There was a suggestion from the authors that each seasonal influenza vaccination recruits few new T cells.

As regards this clonotype: The antigen remains undetermined.

The chain carries TRBV12-3 or TRBV12-4 and TRBJ2-3, with 9 bases matching TRBD2. Sequencing was performed on PBMCs from blood, taken more than 4 days after vaccination. The receptor comes from a middle-aged man who received an inactivated influenza vaccine. CDR3 nucleotide sequence: TGTGCCAGCAGCTTTAGCGGGAGAATGACAGATACGCAGTATTTT. This gives the protein CASSFSGRMTDTQYF.